The rows below give T cell receptor beta chains drawn from one sample of a study of T cell responses to AZD1222 COVID-19 vaccine. Produced via immunoSEQ multiplex PCR; TCRdb's table is partial and in-frame only. The table shows about 150,000 clones, with roughly nine tenths occurring only once. The specimen comprised peripheral blood, sampled on day 0 of AZD1222 vaccination. Receptors were obtained from an adult in good health. Each CDR3 is given with its conserved first and last residue. D genes are given only for firm matches. Clone size, where shown, is once, few, many, or a class for clones that have expanded.

.,TRBJ1-2,.,TRBV9,CASSVGQAHTSYGYTF,TGTGCCAGCAGCGTAGGTCAGGCCCACACGAGCTATGGCTACACCTTC
TRBD1,TRBJ1-6,.,TRBV5-1,CATGTGYNSPLHF,TGCGCCACCGGGACAGGGTATAATTCACCCCTCCACTTT
.,TRBJ2-2,.,TRBV18,CASSPPLRTGELFF,TGTGCCAGCTCACCACCCCTCCGTACCGGGGAGCTGTTTTTT
.,TRBJ1-1,.,TRBV6-6,CASSYSQGRAEAFF,TGTGCCAGCAGTTACTCTCAGGGTAGGGCTGAAGCTTTCTTT
.,TRBJ2-7,.,TRBV18,CASSRTYEQYF,TGTGCCAGCTCACGGACCTACGAGCAGTACTTC
TRBD2,TRBJ2-2,once,TRBV5-1,CASSLRSSGTSGTGELFF,TGCGCCAGCAGCTTAAGGAGTTCCGGGACTAGTGGCACCGGGGAGCTGTTTTTT
TRBD1,TRBJ1-2,.,TRBV11-2,CASTWRQGAGGYTF,TGTGCCAGCACGTGGCGGCAGGGGGCGGGTGGCTACACCTTC
.,TRBJ1-6,.,TRBV9,CASSVDGRGNSPLHF,TGTGCCAGCAGCGTAGACGGGAGGGGAAATTCACCCCTCCACTTT
.,TRBJ1-2,.,TRBV18,CASSPRTEPNYGYTF,TGTGCCAGCTCACCGAGGACAGAACCCAACTATGGCTACACCTTC
TRBD1,TRBJ1-5,once,TRBV27,CASSSGQRNQPQHF,TGTGCCAGCAGTTCGGGACAGCGCAATCAGCCCCAGCATTTT
.,TRBJ2-3,.,TRBV6-2/TRBV6-3,CASSYAGPTDTQYF,TGTGCCAGCAGTTACGCGGGGCCCACAGATACGCAGTATTTT
.,TRBJ2-7,.,TRBV28,CASSSPVIPTYEQYF,TGTGCCAGCAGTTCCCCGGTAATACCCACCTACGAGCAGTACTTC
.,TRBJ2-5,few,TRBV7-2,CASSRRETQYF,TGTGCCAGCAGCAGGAGGGAGACCCAGTACTTC
TRBD2,TRBJ2-7,.,TRBV6-2/TRBV6-3,CASSSRLAGGPGEQYF,TGTGCCAGCAGTTCCCGCCTAGCGGGAGGGCCCGGCGAGCAGTACTTC
.,TRBJ1-4,.,TRBV7-9,CASSPRGSGSEKLFF,TGTGCCAGCAGCCCGAGGGGGTCTGGGAGTGAAAAACTGTTTTTT
.,TRBJ2-5,.,TRBV5-1,CASSLAGGQGPQETQYF,TGCGCCAGCAGCTTGGCTGGGGGCCAGGGACCCCAAGAGACCCAGTACTTC
TRBD2,TRBJ2-2,once,TRBV29-1,CSVTSGMGTGELFF,TGCAGCGTAACTAGCGGGATGGGCACCGGGGAGCTGTTTTTT
TRBD1,TRBJ1-1,.,TRBV7-9,CASSLAQGASTEAFF,TGTGCCAGCAGCTTAGCGCAGGGGGCGAGCACTGAAGCTTTCTTT
.,TRBJ1-4,once,TRBV18,CASSPRRTAKGTNEKLFF,TGTGCCAGCTCACCACGTCGGACAGCCAAAGGGACTAATGAAAAACTGTTTTTT
.,TRBJ2-3,.,TRBV27,CASSPPLGVGGGTQYF,TGTGCCAGCAGTCCCCCATTAGGTGTCGGCGGAGGTACGCAGTATTTT
.,TRBJ1-4,few,TRBV11-1,CASSLGDERSNEKLFF,TGTGCCAGCAGCTTAGGAGATGAAAGGAGTAATGAAAAACTGTTTTTT
.,TRBJ2-7,.,TRBV29-1,CSVGKGGSYEQYF,TGCAGCGTTGGAAAGGGCGGCTCCTACGAGCAGTACTTC
.,TRBJ1-2,.,TRBV10-2,CASSESVGGYTF,TGCGCCAGCAGTGAGTCGGTCGGGGGCTACACCTTC
.,TRBJ2-3,.,TRBV29-1,CSVLPLGSQPSTDTQYF,TGCAGCGTCCTCCCCTTGGGTAGTCAACCGAGCACAGATACGCAGTATTTT